One and the same sample provided the 30 T cell receptor beta chains below, sequenced in a study of blood T cell repertoires in COVID-19. Sequenced by immunoSEQ multiplex PCR; TCRdb stores in-frame clones only, minus some. Among over 350,000 clones listed, roughly 88% were seen once. Input material: PBMCs or T cells enriched from blood (not recorded which). The receptors stem from a woman under 40 with acute COVID-19.

The V and J genes are TRBV15 and TRBJ1-4; no definite D call. The V end lost 5 bases, the J end lost 2 bases, and 9 bases lay between the germline ends. The CDR3 contains 14 residues. CDR1 and CDR2 from the germline V gene are LNHNV and YYDKDF (reference sequence). The CDR3, as DNA: TGTGCCACCAGCGCGGGATCTACTAATGAAAAACTGTTTTTT. Its translation: CATSAGSTNEKLFF.

The V call is TRBV7-2, the J call TRBJ1-1; TRBD1 matches 10 bases. Per germline, CDR1 SGHTA and CDR2 FQGNSA. The CDR3 totals 17 residues. The V segment lost 2 bases and the J segment 0 bases; nucleotides outside the gene matches: 6. CDR3 nucleotide sequence: TGTGCCAGCAGCTTAATCGGGACAGGGGATATGAACACTGAAGCTTTCTTT. It translates to CASSLIGTGDMNTEAFF.

This chain connects TRBV24-1 to TRBJ2-7; D is ambiguous. This CDR3 contains 14 residues. V was pared by 2 bases and J by 2 bases, with 9 bases between. In germline, CDR1 is KGHDR, CDR2 SFDVKD. CDR3 residues: CATSDSGSPYEQYF. As DNA, the CDR3 is TGTGCCACCAGTGATTCCGGGTCCCCCTACGAGCAGTACTTC.

The J gene is TRBJ1-2, the V gene TRBV5-6; D gene ambiguous. Germline V gives CDR1 SGHDT, CDR2 YYEEEE. Trimming pared 6 bases from V and 3 bases from J, leaving 18 bases between. CDR3 length equals 15 residues. CDR3 nucleotides: TGTGCCAGCACCGACGGCTCGGGGTTCGACTATGGCTACACCTTC. Protein sequence: CASTDGSGFDYGYTF.

The chain recombines TRBV5-1 with TRBJ2-5, with a tentative D call TRBD1 (6 bases). The CDR3 is 15 amino acids. The V end lost 0 bases, the J end lost 4 bases, and 13 bases lay between the germline ends. Germline V lookup: CDR1 SGHRS, CDR2 YFSETQ. CDR3 DNA sequence: TGCGCCAGCAGCTTGGGAACAGGGCAGGGAGAGACCCAGTACTTC. This translates into CASSLGTGQGETQYF.

This clone appeared a few times. V and J are TRBV7-9 and TRBJ2-7; TRBD1 might be the D (6 bases). V dropped 6 bases and J dropped 3 bases, with 12 bases sitting between them. There are 13 residues in the CDR3. Germline CDR1 is SEHNR and CDR2 is FQNEAQ (reference sequence). Here the CDR3 reads CASSTTDSYEQYF. The CDR3 DNA is TGTGCCAGCAGTACGACGGACAGCTACGAGCAGTACTTC.

J is TRBJ1-2 and V is TRBV2; a weak D match, TRBD1 (5 bases). The CDR3 is 15 residues long. Per germline, CDR1 SNHLY and CDR2 FYNNEI. Trimming left V 1 base short and J 4 bases short, with 13 bases between. The CDR3, as DNA: TGTGCCAGCAGTGAAGGTCCAGGGCCTAGCTATGGCTACACCTTC. Translated: CASSEGPGPSYGYTF.

The table lists this clone with a count of one. The chain joins TRBV9 to TRBJ2-7; 8 nucleotides match TRBD2. Looked up from germline, CDR1 is SGDLS and CDR2 is YYNGEE. The V segment lost 4 bases and the J segment 2 bases; nucleotides outside the gene matches: 8. The CDR3 is made up of 15 amino acids. As DNA, the CDR3 is TGTGCCAGCAGCCCCGGGGGGGGCCAGGCCTACGAGCAGTACTTC. Translated: CASSPGGGQAYEQYF.

The chain is built from TRBV11-1 and TRBJ2-2; 9 bases map to TRBD1. The CDR3 length is 16 residues. Per the germline V gene, CDR1 is SGHAT and CDR2 is FQDESV (reference sequence). V trimming: 5 bases; J trimming: 0 bases; junction bases outside the gene matches: 4. In nucleotides, the CDR3 is TGTGCCAGCAGCGAGGGACAGGGTGCGAACACCGGGGAGCTGTTTTTT. This gives the protein CASSEGQGANTGELFF.

V usage is TRBV5-1 and J usage is TRBJ2-2; D unclear. The V and J ends lost 4 bases and 6 bases respectively, with 10 bases between them. Germline CDR1 and CDR2: SGHRS and YFSETQ. The CDR3 is made up of 13 amino acids. The DNA of the CDR3 is TGCGCCAGCAGCCCGCGCCTTTCCGGGGAGCTGTTTTTT. It translates to CASSPRLSGELFF.

The gene calls are TRBV7-2 and TRBJ1-2, with 7 bases identical to TRBD1. The V gene's germline CDR1 is SGHTA and CDR2 FQGNSA. V shed 5 bases and J 4 bases; nucleotides not matched to a gene: 4. There are 13 residues in the CDR3. The CDR3 spells CASSVGTVYGYTF. The CDR3 DNA is TGTGCCAGCAGCGTCGGGACAGTCTATGGCTACACCTTC.

The chain links TRBV6-5 to TRBJ1-5, with 11 bases matching TRBD1. The CDR3 spans 15 residues. Germline V gene data show CDR1 as MNHEY and CDR2 as SVGAGI. J was trimmed by 6 bases and V by 8 bases; bases with no gene match: 9. CDR3 region: CASVEGTGGGQPQHF. The CDR3 DNA is TGTGCCAGCGTAGAGGGGACAGGGGGAGGTCAGCCCCAGCATTTT.

In its sample, this clone was seen a few times. This chain connects TRBV3-1 (or the pseudogene TRBV3-2) to TRBJ1-6; D gene ambiguous. V was cut by 2 bases and J by 8 bases, with 10 bases left in between. The CDR3 has 14 amino acids. CDR1 LGHDT and CDR2 YNNKEL come from the germline V gene (reference sequence). The CDR3 bases are TGTGCCAGCAGCCAATCAGGCTTGGATTCACCCCTCCACTTT. This sequence encodes CASSQSGLDSPLHF.

The rearrangement joins TRBV27 to TRBJ1-1; D is ambiguous. Germline V lookup: CDR1 MNHEY, CDR2 SMNVEV (reference sequence). The V and J ends lost 5 bases and 3 bases respectively, with 16 bases between them. The CDR3 extends over 15 amino acids. The CDR3 nucleotides are TGTGCCAGCAGTCCGCTGGGAGGTGTTTACACTGAAGCTTTCTTT. As protein: CASSPLGGVYTEAFF.

The chain links TRBV3-1 (or the pseudogene TRBV3-2) to TRBJ1-5, with D tentatively TRBD1 (5 bases). CDR1 is LGHDT and CDR2 is YNNKEL in the germline V gene (reference sequence). This CDR3 region has 15 residues. Trimming stripped 0 bases from V and 2 bases from J, with 8 bases between. CDR3 region: CASSQEEGRNQPQHF. The CDR3 DNA is TGTGCCAGCAGCCAAGAGGAGGGGCGCAATCAGCCCCAGCATTTT.

The genes are TRBV6-2 or TRBV6-3 and TRBJ2-3; 9 bases are shared with TRBD1. J lost 1 base, V lost 6 bases, and 5 bases had no gene match. CDR3 length: 15 amino acids. Germline V gene sequence: CDR1 MNHEY, CDR2 SVGEGT. CDR3 sequence reads: CASSRQGERTDTQYF. CDR3 nucleotide sequence: TGTGCCAGCAGCCGACAGGGGGAGCGCACAGATACGCAGTATTTT.

The CDR3 coding sequence is TGTGCCAGTAGTGGATCGGACAGGGCTAATGAAAAACTGTTTTTT. Amino acids: CASSGSDRANEKLFF. The chain joins TRBV19 to TRBJ1-4, with 8 bases lining up with TRBD1. Germline assignment: CDR1 LNHDA and CDR2 SQIVND (reference sequence). V was pared by 5 bases and J by 3 bases, with 5 bases of the junction left unmatched. The CDR3 is 15 amino acids.

V usage is TRBV10-3 and J usage is TRBJ1-2, with 8 bases fitting TRBD1. CDR1 and CDR2 (germline): ENHRY, SYGVKD. V dropped 5 bases and J dropped 7; count of bases not matched to a gene: 6. This CDR3 contains 13 residues. The CDR3 region is CAISKDREGGYTF. As DNA, the CDR3 is TGTGCCATCAGTAAGGACAGGGAGGGTGGCTACACCTTC.

This sequence joins TRBV7-8 and TRBJ1-5, with a possible D match to TRBD1 (6 bases). This CDR3 spans 14 amino acids. Germline CDR1 and CDR2: SGHVS and FQNEAQ. Trimming removed 1 base at V and 4 bases at J, with 8 bases between. CDR3 residues: CASSLGQVNQPQHF. The CDR3 DNA reads as TGTGCCAGCAGCTTAGGACAGGTTAATCAGCCCCAGCATTTT.

CDR3: CASRRGLANEKLFF. The CDR3 DNA sequence: TGTGCCAGCAGAAGGGGTCTGGCTAATGAAAAACTGTTTTTT. This chain uses TRBV28 with TRBJ1-4, with D possibly TRBD1 on 5 matching bases. Per the germline V gene, CDR1 is MDHEN and CDR2 is SYDVKM. V lost 6 bases and J lost 3, with 11 bases in between. The CDR3 has 14 residues.

The chain is built from TRBV6-6 and TRBJ2-7; 7 bases match TRBD1. V gave up 6 bases and J gave up 5 bases; unmatched junction bases: 10. From germline, CDR1 is MNHNY and CDR2 SVGAGI (reference sequence). The CDR3 is 14 residues long. The CDR3 here is CASSLDRDLDEQYF. DNA for the CDR3: TGTGCCAGCAGCCTCGACAGGGATTTGGACGAGCAGTACTTC.

The chain combines TRBV9 with TRBJ2-1; TRBD1 matches at 9 bases. CDR1 and CDR2 (germline): SGDLS, YYNGEE. The CDR3 spans 19 residues. J was trimmed by 0 bases and V by 0 bases; bases with no gene match: 10. CDR3 sequence (DNA): TGTGCCAGCAGCGTAGCGGGACAGGGTTTTACTAGCTCCTACAATGAGCAGTTCTTC. Residues: CASSVAGQGFTSSYNEQFF.

The chain joins TRBV24-1 to TRBJ2-7; perhaps TRBD2 as D (5 bases). In germline, CDR1 is KGHDR, CDR2 SFDVKD. The CDR3 contains 15 residues. Trimming removed 9 bases at V and 1 base at J, with 18 bases between. CDR3 protein: CATREGEEGSYEQYF. The CDR3 DNA is TGTGCCACCCGGGAAGGAGAGGAAGGGTCCTACGAGCAGTACTTC.

Regarding this clone: The germline gene is not matched at one end of the junction; a read error may be the cause. This chain connects TRBV20-1 to TRBJ1-2; no definite D call. CDR3 length equals 11 residues. The germline V gene has CDR1 DFQATT and CDR2 SNEGSKA (reference sequence). The CDR3, as DNA: TGTTCGGGGTCTTCTAACTATGGCTACACCTTC. Translating gives CSGSSNYGYTF.

The chain carries TRBV6-5 and TRBJ1-2; tentatively, D is TRBD1 (5 bases). Germline V gives CDR1 MNHEY, CDR2 SVGAGI. V was shortened by 6 bases and J by 4 bases, with 15 bases between the two germline ends. This CDR3 region has 14 residues. Written as DNA, the CDR3 is TGTGCCAGCAGACCCCCCGGGGGTCTCTATGGCTACACCTTC. Translated, it gives CASRPPGGLYGYTF.

The rearrangement links TRBV19 to TRBJ1-1; 10 bases agree with TRBD1. Germline V gives CDR1 LNHDA, CDR2 SQIVND (reference sequence). The CDR3 length is 14 residues. V trimming: 4 bases; J trimming: 5 bases; junction bases outside the gene matches: 4. CDR3 residues: CASSRRQGATEAFF. The CDR3 DNA is TGTGCCAGTAGTAGACGACAGGGGGCAACTGAAGCTTTCTTT.

In its sample, this clone was seen once. This rearrangement joins TRBV19 to TRBJ2-3; 8 bases align to TRBD2. The V and J ends lost 6 bases and 3 bases, in that order; junction bases with no gene match: 14. The germline V gene has CDR1 LNHDA and CDR2 SQIVND (reference sequence). The CDR3 is 17 residues long. The DNA for the CDR3 is TGTGCCAGTAGCGAAATCGGCCGGGGGGGCGATACAGATACGCAGTATTTT. Translated: CASSEIGRGGDTDTQYF.

The chain uses TRBV18 and TRBJ2-1; 9 bases match TRBD1. There are 16 residues in the CDR3. The germline gives CDR1 KGHSH, CDR2 LQKENI. V dropped 3 bases and J dropped 3; count of bases not matched to a gene: 6. DNA of the CDR3: TGTGCCAGCTCACCGCCCCCGGGACAGGGCTACAATGAGCAGTTCTTC. Translation: CASSPPPGQGYNEQFF.

V gene TRBV27 combines with J gene TRBJ1-2, with 8 bases fitting TRBD1. V gave up 4 bases and J gave up 5 bases; unmatched junction bases: 12. In germline, CDR1 is MNHEY, CDR2 SMNVEV (reference sequence). The CDR3 is 16 residues long. Here the CDR3 DNA reads TGTGCCAGCAGTTCACCCTCGCGGACAGGGTTTTATGGCTACACCTTC. Encoded protein: CASSSPSRTGFYGYTF.

V and J are TRBV3-1 (or the pseudogene TRBV3-2) and TRBJ1-6; TRBD1 matches 7 bases. The CDR3 runs 18 residues. The J segment lost 8 bases and the V segment lost 0 bases, leaving 13 bases of the junction unmatched. Germline V gene lookup returns CDR1 LGHDT and CDR2 YNNKEL (reference sequence). CDR3 in DNA: TGTGCCAGCAGCCAAGAGTTCACCAAAGACAGGGTCTATTCACCCCTCCACTTT. Translated, it gives CASSQEFTKDRVYSPLHF.